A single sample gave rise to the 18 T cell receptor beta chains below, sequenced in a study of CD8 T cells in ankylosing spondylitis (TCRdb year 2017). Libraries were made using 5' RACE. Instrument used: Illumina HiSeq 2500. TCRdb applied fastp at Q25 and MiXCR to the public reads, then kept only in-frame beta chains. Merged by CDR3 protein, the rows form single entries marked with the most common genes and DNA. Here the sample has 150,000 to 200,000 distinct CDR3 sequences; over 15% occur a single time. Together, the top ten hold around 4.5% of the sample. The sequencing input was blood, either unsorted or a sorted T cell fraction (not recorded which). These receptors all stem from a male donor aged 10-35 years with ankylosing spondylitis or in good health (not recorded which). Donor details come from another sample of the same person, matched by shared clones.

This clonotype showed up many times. For the CDR3, the DNA is TGTGCCAGCTCAATTTGGAGCACAGATACGCAGTATTTT. Translated, it gives CASSIWSTDTQYF. The genes are TRBV18 and TRBJ2-3; D not certain. CDR3 length equals 13 residues. Germline CDR1 KGHSH, CDR2 LQKENI. Trimming removed 5 bases from V and 0 bases from J, with 6 bases in between.

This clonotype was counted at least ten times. CDR3: CASSPTGYEQFF. CDR3 DNA sequence: TGTGCCAGCAGCCCGACTGGGTATGAGCAGTTCTTC. The chain recombines TRBV7-9 with TRBJ2-1; D unclear. CDR3 length: 12 amino acids. Trimming left V 5 bases short and J 8 bases short, with 10 bases between. Looked up from germline, CDR1 is SEHNR and CDR2 is FQNEAQ (reference sequence).

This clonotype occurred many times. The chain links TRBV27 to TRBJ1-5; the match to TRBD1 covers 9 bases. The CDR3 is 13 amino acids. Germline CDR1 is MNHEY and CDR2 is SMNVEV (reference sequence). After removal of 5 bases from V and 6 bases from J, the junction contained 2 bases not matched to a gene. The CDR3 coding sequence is TGTGCCAGCAGTGACAGGGGGGGTCAGCCCCAGCATTTT. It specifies CASSDRGGQPQHF.

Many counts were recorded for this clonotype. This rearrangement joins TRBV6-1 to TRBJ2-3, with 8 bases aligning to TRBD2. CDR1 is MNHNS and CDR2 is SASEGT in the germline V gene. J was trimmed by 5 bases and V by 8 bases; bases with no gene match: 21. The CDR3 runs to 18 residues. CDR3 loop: CASEFWSGSLLTQDTQYF. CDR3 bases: TGTGCCAGCGAGTTCTGGAGCGGGAGCCTCCTAACCCAAGATACGCAGTATTTT.

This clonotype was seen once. CDR3 sequence reads: CASSSQHTEAFF. DNA of the CDR3: TGTGCCAGCAGTTCCCAGCACACTGAAGCTTTCTTT. The chain couples TRBV6-2 or TRBV6-3 to TRBJ1-1, with no clear D. The CDR3 runs 12 residues. Per the germline V gene, CDR1 is MNHEY and CDR2 is SVGEGT. The ends were cut back, 4 bases at V and 3 bases at J, with 6 bases in the middle.

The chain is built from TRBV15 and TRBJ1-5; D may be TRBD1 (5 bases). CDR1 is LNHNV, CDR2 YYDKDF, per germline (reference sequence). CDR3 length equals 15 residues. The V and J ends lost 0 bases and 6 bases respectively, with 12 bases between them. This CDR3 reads CATSRDGPGGQPQHF. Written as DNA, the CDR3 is TGTGCCACCAGCAGAGACGGTCCCGGGGGTCAGCCCCAGCATTTT.

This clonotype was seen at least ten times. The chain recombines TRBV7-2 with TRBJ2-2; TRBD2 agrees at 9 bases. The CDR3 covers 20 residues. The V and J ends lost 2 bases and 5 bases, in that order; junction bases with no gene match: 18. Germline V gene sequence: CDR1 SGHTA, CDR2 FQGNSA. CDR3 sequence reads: CASSLPLAGPLTRRTGELFF. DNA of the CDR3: TGTGCCAGCAGCTTACCCCTAGCGGGACCTCTAACCCGGCGGACCGGGGAGCTGTTTTTT.

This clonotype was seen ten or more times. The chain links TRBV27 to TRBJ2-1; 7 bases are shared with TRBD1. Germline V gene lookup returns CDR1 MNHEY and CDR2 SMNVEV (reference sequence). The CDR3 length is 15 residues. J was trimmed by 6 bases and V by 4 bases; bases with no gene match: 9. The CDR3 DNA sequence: TGTGCCAGCAGTTCAAGACAGGGAATTGGCAATGAGCAGTTCTTC. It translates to CASSSRQGIGNEQFF.

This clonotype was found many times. The CDR3 reads CASSLNDRGSNEQFF. For the CDR3, the DNA is TGTGCCAGCAGCTTAAACGACAGGGGATCGAATGAGCAGTTCTTC. This rearrangement joins TRBV7-9 to TRBJ2-1; 8 bases line up with TRBD1. Trimming removed 2 bases from V and 7 bases from J; junction bases left unmatched: 7. The germline gives CDR1 SEHNR, CDR2 FQNEAQ (reference sequence). The CDR3 has 15 residues.

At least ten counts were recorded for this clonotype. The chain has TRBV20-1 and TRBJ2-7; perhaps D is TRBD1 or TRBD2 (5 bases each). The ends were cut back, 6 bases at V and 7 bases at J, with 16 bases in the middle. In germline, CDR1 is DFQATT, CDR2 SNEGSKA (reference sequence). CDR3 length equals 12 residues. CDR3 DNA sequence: TGCAGTGCAACCGGGACGGACTTAGAGCAGTACGTC. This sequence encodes CSATGTDLEQYV.

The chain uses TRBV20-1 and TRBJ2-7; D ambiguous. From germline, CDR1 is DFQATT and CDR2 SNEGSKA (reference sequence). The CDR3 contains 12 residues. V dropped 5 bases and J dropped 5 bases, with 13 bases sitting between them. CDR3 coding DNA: TGCAGTGCTTCCGATCGTTCGGACGAGCAGTACTTC. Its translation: CSASDRSDEQYF.

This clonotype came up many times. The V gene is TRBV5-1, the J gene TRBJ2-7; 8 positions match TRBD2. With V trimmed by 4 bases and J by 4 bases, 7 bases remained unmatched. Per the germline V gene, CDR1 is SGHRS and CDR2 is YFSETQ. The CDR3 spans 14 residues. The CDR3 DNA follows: TGCGCCAGCAGCCCGGACCCGGGAGGGTACGAGCAGTACTTC. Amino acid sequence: CASSPDPGGYEQYF.

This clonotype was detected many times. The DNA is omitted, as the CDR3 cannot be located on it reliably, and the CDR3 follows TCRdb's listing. CDR3 protein: CASNPSVRARDTDTQYF. The rearrangement links TRBV12-3 or TRBV12-4 to TRBJ2-3; the table's TRBD1 call for D was not verified on the DNA. The CDR3 length equals 17 residues, ends included.

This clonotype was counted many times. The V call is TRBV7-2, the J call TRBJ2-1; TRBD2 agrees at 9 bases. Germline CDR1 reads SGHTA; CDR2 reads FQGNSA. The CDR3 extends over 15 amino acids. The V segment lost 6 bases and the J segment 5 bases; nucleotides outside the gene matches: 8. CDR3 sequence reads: CASRGSGRIDNEQFF. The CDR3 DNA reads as TGTGCCAGCAGGGGGAGCGGGAGGATAGACAATGAGCAGTTCTTC.

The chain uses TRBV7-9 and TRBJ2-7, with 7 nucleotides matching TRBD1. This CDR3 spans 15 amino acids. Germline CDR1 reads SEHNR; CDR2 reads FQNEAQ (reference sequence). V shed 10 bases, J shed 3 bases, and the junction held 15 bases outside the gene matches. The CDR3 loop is CATSRRQGRFYEQYF. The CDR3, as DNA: TGTGCCACCAGTAGAAGACAGGGCCGTTTCTACGAGCAGTACTTC.

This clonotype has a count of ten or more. CDR3 amino acids: CASSLRVGPRSSYEQYF. The CDR3 nucleotides are TGTGCCAGCAGCTTAAGAGTCGGCCCCCGGAGCTCCTACGAGCAGTACTTC. This chain uses TRBV7-2 with TRBJ2-7, with D unresolved. Germline CDR1 reads SGHTA; CDR2 reads FQGNSA. The CDR3 is 17 residues long. The V end lost 2 bases, the J end lost 0 bases, and 17 bases lay between the germline ends. Together with reference TRBV7-2 and TRBJ2-7, the CDR3 gives the full variable domain: GAGVSQSPSNKVTEKGKDVELRCDPISGHTALYWYRQSLGQGLEFLIYFQGNSAPDKSGLPSDRFSAERTGGSVSTLTIQRTQQEDSAVYLCASSLRVGPRSSYEQYFGPGTRLTVT.

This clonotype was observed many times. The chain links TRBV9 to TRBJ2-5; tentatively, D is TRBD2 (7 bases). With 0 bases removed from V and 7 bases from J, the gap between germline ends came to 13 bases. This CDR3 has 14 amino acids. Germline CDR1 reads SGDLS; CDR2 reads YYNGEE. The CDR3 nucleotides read TGTGCCAGCAGCGTAGAGGGGGGGCAGGGGACCCAGTACTTC. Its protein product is CASSVEGGQGTQYF. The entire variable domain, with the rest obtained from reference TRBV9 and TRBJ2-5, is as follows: DSGVTQTPKHLITATGQRVTLRCSPRSGDLSVYWYQQSLDQGLQFLIQYYNGEERAKGNILERFSAQQFPDLHSELNLSSLELGDSALYFCASSVEGGQGTQYFGPGTRLLVL.

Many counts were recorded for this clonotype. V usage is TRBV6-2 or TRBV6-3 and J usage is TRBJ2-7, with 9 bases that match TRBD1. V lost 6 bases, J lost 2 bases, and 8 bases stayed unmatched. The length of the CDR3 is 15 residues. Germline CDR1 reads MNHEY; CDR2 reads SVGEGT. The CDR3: CASSSGTGNAYEQYF. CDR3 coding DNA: TGTGCCAGCAGCTCCGGGACAGGGAATGCCTACGAGCAGTACTTC.